This TCR beta chain was sequenced during a study of T cells of healthy individuals. This clonotype was seen a handful of times. Trimming removed 3 bases from V and 0 bases from J, with 10 bases in between. Per the germline V gene, CDR1 is SGHKS and CDR2 is YYEKEE (reference sequence). This CDR3 contains 14 residues. TCRdb analysed the 5' RACE reads with MiXCR anew, one entry per CDR3 protein. Seen here are about 57,000 distinct CDR3 sequences, 15% to 20% observed once, and the top ten hold around 4.5%. The sequence derives from a human donor in good health. The J gene is TRBJ2-7, the V gene TRBV5-5; possibly TRBD2 for D (6 bases). The CDR3 DNA reads as TGTGCCAGCAGCTGGAGGGGCAGCTCCTACGAGCAGTACTTC. Translation: CASSWRGSSYEQYF.